These 7 T cell receptor beta chains share one sample of origin, sequenced in a study of regulatory T cells in long-lasting Graves disease listed by TCRdb under 2021. Library preparation was by multiplex PCR. The sequencing machine was an Illumina HiSeq 4000. iRepertoire HTBI primers and Arm-PCR amplification of CDR3 regions were used to construct TCR beta libraries. TCRdb applied fastp at Q25 and MiXCR to the public reads, then kept only in-frame beta chains. Here each entry gathers all rows of one CDR3 protein and keeps the most common genes and DNA. The sample profile shows 600,000 to 650,000 distinct CDR3 sequences; 15% to 20% of them were found once. Clones ranked in the top ten supply 15% to 20% of the sample. The time point label for this specimen denotes: newly diagnosed GD, antithyroid drugs for less than 3 months. For both TCR sequencing and RNA sequencing, RNA was extracted from PBMCs using TRIzol.

The sample was also reused in another study, on T cells in Graves' hyperthyroidism and ophthalmopathy.

The starting material was peripheral blood mononuclear cells (PBMCs), obtained at new diagnosis, from a patient treated with antithyroid drugs. The receptors derive from a woman under 40 with Graves disease. Donor details come from another sample of the same person, matched by shared clones.

This clonotype was counted at least ten times. The V gene is TRBV5-1, the J gene TRBJ2-3; D could derive from TRBD1 or TRBD2 (5 bases each). CDR1 and CDR2 (germline): SGHRS, YFSETQ. The CDR3 sequence is 16 residues long. Trimming pared 2 bases from V and 1 base from J, leaving 14 bases between. The CDR3 loop reads CASSFRGAGGTDTQYF. CDR3 DNA: TGCGCCAGCAGCTTCCGAGGGGCAGGTGGCACAGATACGCAGTATTTT.

This clonotype was seen only a few times. V usage is TRBV19 and J usage is TRBJ2-2; perhaps TRBD2 as D (6 bases). This CDR3 contains 16 residues. The germline V gene encodes CDR1 LNHDA and CDR2 SQIVND (reference sequence). The germline V and J ends were trimmed by 4 bases and 7 bases, with 19 bases remaining between them. In DNA, the CDR3 is TGTGCCAGTAGTAAGGCCCCCGGGAGTCTTGTCGGGGAGCTGTTTTTT. Its protein is CASSKAPGSLVGELFF.

There are many counts of this clonotype. This chain links TRBV20-1 with TRBJ2-3; 10 positions match TRBD2. J was trimmed by 2 bases and V by 4 bases; bases with no gene match: 6. The length of the CDR3 is 15 residues. Looked up from germline, CDR1 is DFQATT and CDR2 is SNEGSKA (reference sequence). For the CDR3, the DNA is TGCAGTGCTAACCCGCTAGCGGGAGTCACAGATACGCAGTATTTT. Its protein is CSANPLAGVTDTQYF.

This clonotype was detected a few times. The V gene is TRBV9, the J gene TRBJ2-2, with 11 bases fitting TRBD2. V gave up 4 bases and J gave up 5 bases; unmatched junction bases: 7. The germline CDR1 and CDR2 sequences are SGDLS and YYNGEE. CDR3 size: 16 residues. The CDR3 spells CASSPTSGSGTGELFF. The CDR3, as DNA: TGTGCCAGCAGCCCAACTAGCGGGAGCGGTACCGGGGAGCTGTTTTTT.

This clonotype was picked up many times. The chain has TRBV7-2 and TRBJ2-5, with D maybe TRBD2 (6 bases). Trimming took 3 bases from V and 3 from J, leaving 8 bases between them. CDR1 is SGHTA and CDR2 is FQGNSA in the germline V gene. The CDR3 is 13 amino acids. In nucleotides, the CDR3 is TGTGCCAGCAGCTTGACTAGGAAAGAGACCCAGTACTTC. Translating it yields CASSLTRKETQYF.

This clonotype has just a few counts. The chain combines TRBV5-1 with TRBJ2-2; TRBD2 matches 11 bases. Germline V CDR1 and CDR2: SGHRS, YFSETQ. The J segment lost 0 bases and the V segment lost 5 bases, leaving 3 bases of the junction unmatched. CDR3 length: 16 residues. This CDR3 is CASRVGLAANTGELFF. In nucleotides, the CDR3 is TGCGCCAGCAGAGTGGGACTAGCGGCGAACACCGGGGAGCTGTTTTTT.

This clonotype was seen at least ten times. The chain employs TRBV6-1 and TRBJ2-7, with 8 bases that match TRBD1. Trimming at V came to 6 bases and at J to 1 base, leaving 5 bases not matched to a gene. The CDR3 sequence is 14 residues long. Germline assignment: CDR1 MNHNS and CDR2 SASEGT. The CDR3 DNA follows: TGTGCCAGCAGGGACCGGGACAGGTCCTACGAGCAGTACTTC. Translation gives CASRDRDRSYEQYF.